The TCR beta chain under discussion was sequenced for a study of shared clonotypes between healthy human individuals. Study-wide results and caveats: Few donors limited the genetic and exposure-history diversity represented.

Here immunoSEQ multiplex PCR was the method, and the copy in TCRdb shows in-frame clones only, minus some. The table includes under 85,000 clones, around 57% detected once. This clone was observed many times. As yet, its antigen is unknown. The origin of this receptor is a young man in good health. The sequenced material came from memory CD8+ T cells sorted from blood. Subset meaning: CD45RO+ cells pooled with CCR7-negative TemRA cells.

This CDR3 reads CASSLVDGNNEQFF. CDR3 DNA sequence: TGCGCCAGCAGCTTGGTGGACGGAAACAATGAGCAGTTCTTC. This chain connects TRBV5-1 to TRBJ2-1; D remains unclear. Deletions cut 0 bases from V and 5 bases from J, with 9 bases between. This CDR3 spans 14 amino acids. The germline gives CDR1 SGHRS, CDR2 YFSETQ.